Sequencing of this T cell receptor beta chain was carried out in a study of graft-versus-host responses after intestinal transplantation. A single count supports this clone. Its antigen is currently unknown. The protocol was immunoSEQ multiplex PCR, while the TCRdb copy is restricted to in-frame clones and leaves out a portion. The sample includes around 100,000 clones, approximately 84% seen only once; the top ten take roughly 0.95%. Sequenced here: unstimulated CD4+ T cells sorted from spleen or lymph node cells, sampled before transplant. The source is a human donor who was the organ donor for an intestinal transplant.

In nucleotides, the CDR3 is TGTGCCAGCAGCCTACCTAGACAGGGATCCTCCTACAATGAGCAGTTCTTC. Its translation is CASSLPRQGSSYNEQFF. The chain joins TRBV7-2 to TRBJ2-1; 7 positions agree with TRBD1. CDR3 length equals 17 residues. With 5 bases clipped from V and 0 bases from J, the junction kept 10 bases outside the gene matches. Per germline, CDR1 SGHTA and CDR2 FQGNSA. Together with reference TRBV7-2 and TRBJ2-1, the CDR3 gives the full variable domain: GAGVSQSPSNKVTEKGKDVELRCDPISGHTALYWYRQSLGQGLEFLIYFQGNSAPDKSGLPSDRFSAERTGGSVSTLTIQRTQQEDSAVYLCASSLPRQGSSYNEQFFGPGTRLTVL.